This T cell receptor (beta chain) is from a study of CD8+ T cells in alopecia areata. The treatment was: oral pan-JAK inhibitor, 5-10 mg twice daily. The sequencing template was cDNA reverse transcribed from extracted RNA. The protocol was immunoSEQ multiplex PCR, while the TCRdb copy is restricted to in-frame clones and leaves out a portion. The table has around 200,000 clones, 50% to 60% seen once. Germline V gene sequence: CDR1 SEHNR, CDR2 FQNEAQ (reference sequence). The CDR3 contains 15 residues. Trimming at V came to 6 bases and at J to 6 bases, leaving 11 bases not matched to a gene. The sequence derives from a human donor with alopecia areata. The chain carries TRBV7-9 and TRBJ1-5; TRBD1 matches 7 bases. The source material was CD4+ T cells sorted from blood, sampled at week 4, from a patient treated with tofacitinib. The CDR3, as DNA: TGTGCCAGCAGTTCCGACATGACAGGGCGTCAGCCCCAGCATTTT. This gives the protein CASSSDMTGRQPQHF.